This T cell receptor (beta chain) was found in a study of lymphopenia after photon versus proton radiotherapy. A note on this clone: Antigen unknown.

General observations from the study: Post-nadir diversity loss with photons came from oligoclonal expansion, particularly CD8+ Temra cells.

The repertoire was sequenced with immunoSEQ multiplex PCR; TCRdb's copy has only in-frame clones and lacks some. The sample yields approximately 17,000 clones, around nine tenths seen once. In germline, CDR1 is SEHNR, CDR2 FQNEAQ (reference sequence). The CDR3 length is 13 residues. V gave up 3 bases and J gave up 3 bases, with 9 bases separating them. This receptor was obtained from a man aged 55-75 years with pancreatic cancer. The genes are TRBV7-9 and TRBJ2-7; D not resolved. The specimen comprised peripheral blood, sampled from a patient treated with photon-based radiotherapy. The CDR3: CASSLSRGYEQYF. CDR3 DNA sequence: TGTGCCAGCAGCTTGTCGAGAGGCTACGAGCAGTACTTC.